This TCR beta chain was found in a study of cytomegalovirus exposure and HLA in healthy donors. Trimming took 4 bases from V and 6 from J, leaving 7 bases between them. Germline V CDR1 and CDR2: MDHEN, SYDVKM. This CDR3 is 12 amino acids long. PCR amplification relied on 60 Vbeta primers (plus 13 Jbeta primers). Clones were read by immunoSEQ multiplex PCR, and TCRdb kept only the in-frame ones, dropping some. The data hold about 63,000 clones, with approximately 75% observed a single time. The TCR sequence derives from a man aged 45-65 years in good health and CMV-seropositive. This sequence joins TRBV28 and TRBJ2-1; D may be TRBD1 (6 bases). The sample comprised PBMCs. DNA for the CDR3: TGTGCCAGCAGTTCAGGGGTCAATGAGCAGTTCTTC. It translates to CASSSGVNEQFF.